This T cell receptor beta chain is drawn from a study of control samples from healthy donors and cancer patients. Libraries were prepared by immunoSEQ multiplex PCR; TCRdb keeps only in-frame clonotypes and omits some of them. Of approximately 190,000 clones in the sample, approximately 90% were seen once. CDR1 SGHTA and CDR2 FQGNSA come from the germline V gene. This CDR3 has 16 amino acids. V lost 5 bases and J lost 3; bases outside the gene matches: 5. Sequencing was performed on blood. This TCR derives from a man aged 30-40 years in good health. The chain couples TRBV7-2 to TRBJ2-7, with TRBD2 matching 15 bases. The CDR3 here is CASSLGTSGGFYEQYF. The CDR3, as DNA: TGTGCCAGCAGCCTGGGGACTAGCGGGGGGTTCTACGAGCAGTACTTC.